Presented here are 28 T cell receptor beta chains from one specimen sequenced in a study of response to subunit inactivated influenza vaccine. MiXCR was run by TCRdb on the RT-PCR reads, yielding one entry per CDR3 protein. The sample records hundreds of thousands of distinct CDR3 sequences, around 14% being singletons. Sequences were derived from PBMCs from blood, sampled 11 to 12 days after vaccination. These receptors all come from a man in his fifties who received an inactivated influenza vaccine.

This clonotype occurred many times. This chain connects TRBV20-1 to TRBJ2-3; no clear D. Germline CDR1 reads DFQATT; CDR2 reads SNEGSKA (reference sequence). There are 11 residues in the CDR3. With 3 bases removed from V and 4 bases from J, the gap between germline ends came to 5 bases. CDR3 residues: CSASLADTQYF. CDR3 DNA: TGCAGTGCTAGTCTCGCAGATACGCAGTATTTT.

The chain links TRBV20-1 to TRBJ2-7, with 9 positions matching TRBD1. With 3 bases clipped from V and 0 bases from J, the junction kept 3 bases outside the gene matches. CDR1 and CDR2 from the germline V gene are DFQATT and SNEGSKA (reference sequence). This CDR3 comprises 14 residues. In DNA, the CDR3 is TGCAGTGCTAGCGTGGGACAGGGCTCCTACGAGCAGTACTTC. Protein sequence: CSASVGQGSYEQYF.

This chain links TRBV12-3 or TRBV12-4 with TRBJ2-7; D gene unclear. This CDR3 is 13 amino acids long. Trimming removed 3 bases at V and 2 bases at J, with 8 bases between. CDR3 residues: CASSFMRTYEQYF. The CDR3 DNA sequence: TGTGCCAGCAGTTTTATGAGAACCTACGAGCAGTACTTC.

The gene calls are TRBV24-1 and TRBJ2-5, with no clear D. The CDR3 runs to 15 residues. V shed 7 bases and J shed 1 base, with 15 bases lying between them. Germline V gene data show CDR1 as KGHDR and CDR2 as SFDVKD. The CDR3 here is CATSPSDRFQETQYF. The CDR3 nucleotides are TGTGCCACCAGCCCCTCGGACCGGTTCCAAGAGACCCAGTACTTC.

DNA of the CDR3: TGTGCCAGCAGCCTGGGACTAGCGGGAGGATCCACCGGGGAGCTGTTTTTT. This sequence encodes CASSLGLAGGSTGELFF. The chain couples TRBV7-2 to TRBJ2-2; TRBD2 matches 15 bases. From germline, CDR1 is SGHTA and CDR2 FQGNSA. This CDR3 comprises 17 residues. V lost 5 bases to trimming and J lost 4 bases; unmatched junction nucleotides: 5. Together with reference TRBV7-2 and TRBJ2-2, the CDR3 gives the full variable domain: GAGVSQSPSNKVTEKGKDVELRCDPISGHTALYWYRQSLGQGLEFLIYFQGNSAPDKSGLPSDRFSAERTGGSVSTLTIQRTQQEDSAVYLCASSLGLAGGSTGELFFGEGSRLTVL.

The rearrangement links TRBV18 to TRBJ2-3, with a tentative D call TRBD1 (5 bases). Trimming removed 0 bases at V and 3 bases at J, with 10 bases between. Germline V lookup: CDR1 KGHSH, CDR2 LQKENI. The CDR3 has 15 amino acids. The CDR3 sequence: CASSPPNGQTDTQYF. In nucleotides, the CDR3 is TGTGCCAGCTCACCACCGAATGGACAAACAGATACGCAGTATTTT.

This clonotype was seen ten or more times. This sequence joins TRBV11-2 and TRBJ2-5; the D gene is possibly TRBD2 (5 bases). The germline CDR1 and CDR2 sequences are SGHAT and FQNNGV. Deletions cut 3 bases from V and 5 bases from J, with 10 bases between. The CDR3 runs 13 residues. This chain's CDR3 is CASSFGMRETQYF. The CDR3 region has the DNA TGTGCCAGCAGCTTCGGGATGAGGGAGACCCAGTACTTC.

V gene TRBV6-6 combines with J gene TRBJ2-5; TRBD1 or TRBD2 may be the D gene (5 bases each). CDR1 MNHNY and CDR2 SVGAGI come from the germline V gene (reference sequence). V lost 5 bases and J lost 4, with 11 bases in between. This CDR3 is built from 13 residues. CDR3 DNA sequence: TGTGCCAGCAGTGCAATGGGGGTAGAGACCCAGTACTTC. Amino acid sequence: CASSAMGVETQYF.

The rearrangement uses TRBV5-5 and TRBJ2-7; a possible D gene is TRBD2 (6 bases). CDR1 and CDR2 from the germline V gene are SGHKS and YYEKEE (reference sequence). Trimming took 0 bases from V and 0 from J, leaving 13 bases between them. The CDR3 is made up of 16 amino acids. CDR3 sequence reads: CASSLGGAGPSYEQYF. In nucleotides, the CDR3 is TGTGCCAGCAGCTTGGGGGGCGCGGGGCCCTCCTACGAGCAGTACTTC.

The table lists this clonotype with a few counts. This chain uses TRBV29-1 with TRBJ1-2; tentative D call: TRBD1 (6 bases). The germline CDR1 and CDR2 sequences are SQVTM and ANQGSEA. This CDR3 is 11 amino acids long. Trimming stripped 5 bases from V and 6 bases from J, with 10 bases between. CDR3 coding DNA: TGCAGCGTTCGAGGGGGAGATGGCTACACCTTC. This encodes CSVRGGDGYTF.

The chain recombines TRBV13 with TRBJ2-5, with 7 bases that match TRBD1. Trimming at V came to 4 bases and at J to 6 bases, leaving 5 bases not matched to a gene. The CDR3 contains 13 residues. Per germline, CDR1 PRHDT and CDR2 FYEKMQ (reference sequence). CDR3 region: CASSSQGEQTQYF. CDR3 DNA sequence: TGTGCCAGCAGCTCCCAGGGGGAACAGACCCAGTACTTC.

The rearrangement links TRBV25-1 to TRBJ2-5; D gene ambiguous. This CDR3 contains 11 residues. Germline-derived CDR1 and CDR2 are MGHDK and SYGVNS. The V end lost 1 base, the J end lost 7 bases, and 4 bases lay between the germline ends. CDR3 nucleotides: TGTGCCAGCAGTGAATTAGTGACCCAGTACTTC. Protein sequence: CASSELVTQYF.

This clonotype has only a few counts. This chain joins TRBV29-1 and TRBJ2-7; the D gene is possibly TRBD1 (5 bases). CDR3 length: 13 residues. The V and J ends lost 2 bases and 2 bases respectively, with 10 bases between them. CDR1 is SQVTM, CDR2 ANQGSEA, per germline. The CDR3 protein is CSVETRVPYEQYF. CDR3 sequence (DNA): TGCAGCGTTGAAACCAGGGTCCCCTACGAGCAGTACTTC.

The chain joins TRBV7-2 to TRBJ2-3; a possible D gene is TRBD1 (5 bases). With the DNA end fitting TRBJ1-5 better, the J assignment may be wrong. From germline, CDR1 is SGHTA and CDR2 FQGNSA. The CDR3 consists of 15 residues. CDR3 sequence (DNA): TGTGCCAGCAGTCTCAGCCTAGCGGGGGTCGGTACGCAGCATTTT. Translated: CASSLSLAGVGTQHF.

The chain combines TRBV12-3 or TRBV12-4 with TRBJ2-4; TRBD1 or TRBD2 may be the D gene (5 bases each). CDR3 size: 16 residues. The V gene lost 4 bases and the J gene lost 12 bases, with 25 bases spanning the gap. The CDR3 loop is CASSSSRGGPRVHQYF. The CDR3 nucleotides are TGTGCCAGCAGTTCCTCTCGGGGCGGTCCTCGTGTTCATCAGTACTTC.

The chain has TRBV29-1 and TRBJ1-1; D possibly corresponds to TRBD1 (5 bases). Germline V gene lookup returns CDR1 SQVTM and CDR2 ANQGSEA. Trimming cost V 7 bases and J 0 bases, with 9 bases left between them. This CDR3 has 12 residues. The CDR3 reads CSGGRVNTEAFF. CDR3 DNA sequence: TGCAGCGGGGGACGGGTGAACACTGAAGCTTTCTTT. Using reference TRBV29-1 and TRBJ1-1 for the parts outside the CDR3, the full variable domain is SAVISQKPSRDICQRGTSLTIQCQVDSQVTMMFWYRQQPGQSLTLIATANQGSEATYESGFVIDKFPISRPNLTFSTLTVSNMSPEDSSIYLCSGGRVNTEAFFGQGTRLTVV.

The rearrangement joins TRBV5-6 to TRBJ1-1, with D possibly TRBD1 on 6 matching bases. The CDR3 runs to 13 residues. Trimming pared 1 base from V and 4 bases from J, leaving 8 bases between. The germline gives CDR1 SGHDT, CDR2 YYEEEE. CDR3 DNA sequence: TGTGCCAGCAGCTTGCGGGGGCCCACTGAAGCTTTCTTT. This encodes CASSLRGPTEAFF.

This chain uses TRBV20-1 with TRBJ2-1, with D perhaps TRBD1 (5 bases). Per the germline V gene, CDR1 is DFQATT and CDR2 is SNEGSKA (reference sequence). Trimming took off 2 bases at V and 1 base at J, with 15 bases between the two ends. This CDR3 is 16 amino acids long. CDR3 sequence: CSARRLGHTSYNEQFF. CDR3 coding DNA: TGCAGTGCTAGACGTCTCGGACATACATCCTACAATGAGCAGTTCTTC.

This clonotype was counted only a few times. The genes are TRBV15 and TRBJ2-5; either TRBD1 or TRBD2 may fit D (5 bases each). Trimming took 1 base from V and 1 from J, leaving 7 bases between them. The CDR3 is 14 residues long. Per germline, CDR1 LNHNV and CDR2 YYDKDF (reference sequence). The chain's CDR3 is CATSRGGTQETQYF. As DNA, the CDR3 is TGTGCCACCAGCAGAGGTGGGACCCAAGAGACCCAGTACTTC.

The V and J genes are TRBV7-2 and TRBJ2-1; D is possibly TRBD2 (6 bases). The ends were cut back, 11 bases at V and 9 bases at J, with 20 bases in the middle. Germline lookup yields CDR1 SGHTA and CDR2 FQGNSA. The CDR3 is made up of 13 amino acids. In DNA form, the CDR3 reads TGTGCCTCCACCTCCCGGACTATGCCTGAGCAGTTCTTC. Amino acids: CASTSRTMPEQFF.

This clonotype was counted between two and nine times. The gene calls are TRBV6-2 or TRBV6-3 and TRBJ2-5; maybe TRBD2 (5 bases). Germline V gives CDR1 MNHEY, CDR2 SVGEGT. V lost 1 base and J 4 bases, leaving 13 bases between the germline ends. This CDR3 comprises 15 residues. Here the CDR3 DNA reads TGTGCCAGCAGTTACTTGGGAGCGGTAGGAGAGACCCAGTACTTC. Encoded protein: CASSYLGAVGETQYF.

CDR3 DNA: TGTGCCACGACAAAGGGGGCATGGTATGGCTACACCTTC. Translated, it gives CATTKGAWYGYTF. V is TRBV24-1 and J is TRBJ1-2, with 7 positions matching TRBD1. Germline V gene lookup returns CDR1 KGHDR and CDR2 SFDVKD. The junction had 9 bases not matched to a gene; V was cut back by 10 bases and J by 5 bases. This CDR3 has 13 amino acids.

This clonotype was seen a handful of times. The chain carries TRBV6-2 or TRBV6-3 and TRBJ2-2; the match to TRBD2 covers 11 bases. CDR1 is MNHEY, CDR2 SVGEGT, per germline. V lost 5 bases, J lost 9 bases, and 20 bases stayed unmatched. There are 19 residues in the CDR3. The CDR3 DNA is TGTGCCAGCAGTACCATCCCTGTTCGGACTAGCGGGTTGAGCCGGGAGCTGTTTTTT. It specifies CASSTIPVRTSGLSRELFF.

In this sample, this clonotype turned up a few times. The chain joins TRBV11-2 to TRBJ2-3; D is unresolved. The germline V and J ends were trimmed by 7 bases and 7 bases, with 15 bases remaining between them. Germline assignment: CDR1 SGHAT and CDR2 FQNNGV. The CDR3 covers 13 residues. CDR3 in amino acids: CASTLIWQNTQYF. In nucleotides, the CDR3 is TGTGCCAGCACCCTTATATGGCAGAATACGCAGTATTTT.

CDR3 in amino acids: CSVQRRLTDTQYF. Written as DNA, the CDR3 is TGCAGCGTACAGCGCCGCCTCACAGATACGCAGTATTTT. This chain links TRBV29-1 with TRBJ2-3, with D hard to call. CDR1 is SQVTM and CDR2 is ANQGSEA in the germline V gene. The CDR3 consists of 13 residues. Trimming took off 6 bases at V and 2 bases at J, with 12 bases between the two ends.

The V and J genes are TRBV20-1 and TRBJ2-1, with TRBD2 identical over 11 bases. Trimming took 6 bases from V and 7 from J; bases not matched to a gene: 8. CDR1 DFQATT and CDR2 SNEGSKA come from the germline V gene (reference sequence). The CDR3 spans 14 residues. Here the CDR3 reads CSARLAGFSNEQFF. The CDR3, as DNA: TGCAGTGCCAGACTAGCGGGATTTTCGAATGAGCAGTTCTTC.

This clonotype showed up many times. V usage is TRBV29-1 and J usage is TRBJ2-7; D perhaps matches TRBD1 (6 bases). V dropped 7 bases and J dropped 2 bases, with 12 bases sitting between them. The germline CDR1 and CDR2 sequences are SQVTM and ANQGSEA. The CDR3 has 12 residues. CDR3 bases: TGCAGCGCTCAGGGGTTTACCTACGAGCAGTACTTC. It is translated as CSAQGFTYEQYF.

Only a few counts were recorded for this clonotype. The V and J genes are TRBV5-5 and TRBJ2-5; 7 positions agree with TRBD2. V lost 4 bases and J lost 2; bases outside the gene matches: 5. CDR1 SGHKS and CDR2 YYEKEE come from the germline V gene (reference sequence). There are 14 residues in the CDR3. CDR3 nucleotide sequence: TGTGCCAGCAGCGTCGGGGGGATACAAGAGACCCAGTACTTC. Protein: CASSVGGIQETQYF.